Below, 27 T cell receptor beta chains from the same sample are listed, as sequenced in a study of technical replicates of blood from a handful of donors. Profiling relied on immunoSEQ multiplex PCR, and the TCRdb table lists in-frame clones only, not all of them. The sample contains 55,000 to 70,000 clones, over 85% of which appear only once. Sequencing was performed on PBMCs. The receptors were gathered from a human donor in good health. Some clones in this sample may be carry-over from other donors' samples.

The genes are TRBV4-3 and TRBJ2-7, with 10 bases aligning to TRBD2. J gave up 4 bases and V 2 bases, and 11 bases lay outside the gene matches. This CDR3 region has 17 residues. Germline CDR1 is LGHNA and CDR2 is YSLEER. This chain's CDR3 is CASSQWGSGRATYEQYF. In nucleotides, the CDR3 is TGCGCCAGCAGCCAATGGGGGAGCGGGAGGGCTACTTACGAGCAGTACTTC.

The V and J genes are TRBV7-9 and TRBJ1-6; no definite D call. V gave up 5 bases and J gave up 9 bases, with 8 bases separating them. In germline, CDR1 is SEHNR, CDR2 FQNEAQ (reference sequence). This CDR3 is built from 12 residues. For the CDR3, the DNA is TGTGCCAGCAGCCGGGAGGTTTCACCCCTCCACTTT. Its protein product is CASSREVSPLHF.

The chain has TRBV6-1 and TRBJ2-1, with 7 bases fitting TRBD2. The length of the CDR3 is 14 residues. The germline V gene encodes CDR1 MNHNS and CDR2 SASEGT. The ends lost 7 bases at V and 6 bases at J; junction bases unmatched: 9. The CDR3 here is CASIDIGGFNEQFF. For the CDR3, the DNA is TGTGCCAGCATCGATATCGGGGGGTTCAATGAGCAGTTCTTC.

There are a few counts of this clone. The V and J genes are TRBV7-2 and TRBJ2-1; D unclear. The CDR3 length is 13 residues. The ends were cut back, 5 bases at V and 10 bases at J, with 15 bases in the middle. Germline V lookup: CDR1 SGHTA, CDR2 FQGNSA. CDR3 region: CASSILDGGEQFF. The CDR3 DNA reads TGTGCCAGCAGCATCCTTGATGGCGGAGAGCAGTTCTTC.

This chain joins TRBV18 and TRBJ2-7; tentatively, D is TRBD2 (5 bases). This CDR3 has 13 amino acids. CDR1 and CDR2 from the germline V gene are KGHSH and LQKENI. The V and J ends lost 6 bases and 2 bases respectively, with 11 bases between them. DNA for the CDR3: TGTGCCAGCTCCGAGGGAGAAACCTACGAGCAGTACTTC. Encoded protein: CASSEGETYEQYF.

This clone has only one observation. This chain joins TRBV19 and TRBJ1-5; D may be TRBD1 (6 bases). The V and J ends lost 6 bases and 3 bases respectively, with 15 bases between them. The V gene's germline CDR1 is LNHDA and CDR2 SQIVND (reference sequence). This CDR3 has 15 amino acids. The CDR3 bases are TGTGCCAGTAGCCAAGGACAGAATACCAATCAGCCCCAGCATTTT. Translating it yields CASSQGQNTNQPQHF.

The CDR3 DNA follows: TGTGCCAGCAGCTTAATAAGCGGGGTTTACGAGCAGTACTTC. This gives the protein CASSLISGVYEQYF. The V and J genes are TRBV7-9 and TRBJ2-7; 7 nucleotides line up with TRBD2. CDR1 and CDR2 (germline): SEHNR, FQNEAQ (reference sequence). The J segment lost 4 bases and the V segment lost 2 bases, leaving 5 bases of the junction unmatched. The CDR3 spans 14 residues. The full variable domain, with the rest looked up from reference TRBV7-9 and TRBJ2-7, is DTGVSQNPRHKITKRGQNVTFRCDPISEHNRLYWYRQTLGQGPEFLTYFQNEAQLEKSRLLSDRFSAERPKGSFSTLEIQRTEQGDSAMYLCASSLISGVYEQYFGPGTRLTVT.

The rearrangement uses TRBV29-1 and TRBJ2-3; TRBD1 matches at 7 bases. The junction had 3 bases not matched to a gene; V was cut back by 5 bases and J by 4 bases. Germline V lookup: CDR1 SQVTM, CDR2 ANQGSEA. The CDR3 is 12 amino acids. The CDR3 region is CSVPQGADTQYF. The CDR3 DNA reads as TGCAGCGTTCCTCAGGGGGCAGATACGCAGTATTTT.

J is TRBJ1-4 and V is TRBV7-8, with a possible D match to TRBD1 (5 bases). Germline lookup yields CDR1 SGHVS and CDR2 FQNEAQ. This CDR3 has 15 amino acids. Trimming stripped 5 bases from V and 8 bases from J, with 18 bases between. The CDR3: CASSPQRMGGEKLFF. The DNA of the CDR3 is TGTGCCAGCAGCCCCCAACGGATGGGGGGGGAAAAACTGTTTTTT.

This clone came up once. The genes are TRBV7-2 and TRBJ2-7, with 11 bases matching TRBD2. J lost 3 bases, V lost 8 bases, and 9 bases had no gene match. The CDR3 length is 15 residues. CDR1 is SGHTA and CDR2 is FQGNSA in the germline V gene. This CDR3 is CASGTSGRSLYEQYF. In DNA form, the CDR3 reads TGTGCCAGCGGGACTAGCGGAAGGTCCCTCTACGAGCAGTACTTC.

This clone occurred once. The rearrangement joins TRBV4-3 to TRBJ1-4; TRBD1 matches at 9 bases. V lost 1 base to trimming and J lost 14 bases; unmatched junction nucleotides: 11. Germline CDR1 reads LGHNA; CDR2 reads YSLEER. The CDR3 consists of 15 residues. The CDR3 DNA reads as TGCGCCAGCAGCCAAGGGAACACAGGGGGCAGGGGGCTGTTTTTT. Amino acids: CASSQGNTGGRGLFF.

The chain recombines TRBV7-8 with TRBJ1-5, with D unclear. The germline CDR1 and CDR2 sequences are SGHVS and FQNEAQ. V lost 1 base, J lost 7 bases, and 8 bases lay in between. The CDR3 runs to 13 residues. The CDR3 reads CASSLVEIQPQHF. CDR3 nucleotides: TGTGCCAGCAGCTTAGTTGAGATACAGCCCCAGCATTTT.

The CDR3 DNA is TGCGCCAGCAGCACGGAGGGACAGGGTCTGAGCTCCTACAATGAGCAGTTCTTC. Translating gives CASSTEGQGLSSYNEQFF. This chain links TRBV5-1 with TRBJ2-1; 9 nucleotides match TRBD1. Germline CDR1 SGHRS, CDR2 YFSETQ. V was pared by 4 bases and J by 0 bases, with 11 bases of the junction left unmatched. The CDR3 is 18 residues long.

This clone came up once. A read error may account for a junction end that differs from germline. The V call is TRBV7-2, the J call TRBJ2-7, with D possibly TRBD2 on 6 matching bases. The CDR3 extends over 16 amino acids. Looked up from germline, CDR1 is SGHTA and CDR2 is FQGNSA. The CDR3 nucleotides read TGTGCCAGCCAACTCGACTCAGAGACTAGTTATCCCCTCCCCGACTTC. As protein: CASQLDSETSYPLPDF.

The V and J genes are TRBV30 and TRBJ2-7, with no clear D. The V end was cut by 1 base, the J end by 3 bases, with 4 bases between. Germline V gene data show CDR1 as GTSNPN and CDR2 as SVGIG (reference sequence). The CDR3 spans 11 residues. The CDR3 region has the DNA TGTGCCTGGAGTGCAAACTACGAGCAGTACTTC. This codes for CAWSANYEQYF. Based on the CDR3 plus reference TRBV30 and TRBJ2-7, the full variable domain is SQTIHQWPATLVQPVGSPLSLECTVEGTSNPNLYWYRQAAGRGLQLLFYSVGIGQISSEVPQNLSASRPQDRQFILSSKKLLLSDSGFYLCAWSANYEQYFGPGTRLTVT.

This clone was seen once. As DNA, the CDR3 is TGCGCCAGCAGCCTCACCTGGTCTTACGGTAACACCGGGGAGCTGTTTTTT. This encodes CASSLTWSYGNTGELFF. This chain links TRBV4-3 with TRBJ2-2; D not certain. Trimming removed 4 bases at V and 2 bases at J, with 17 bases between. CDR1 and CDR2 (germline): LGHNA, YSLEER. The CDR3 consists of 17 residues.

The CDR3 spells CASSQEGGPGELFF. CDR3 sequence (DNA): TGCGCCAGCAGCCAAGAAGGAGGGCCCGGGGAGCTGTTTTTT. The J gene is TRBJ2-2, the V gene TRBV4-3, with a tentative D call TRBD2 (6 bases). Germline V lookup: CDR1 LGHNA, CDR2 YSLEER. This CDR3 has 14 amino acids. Between the trimmed V and J ends, which lost 0 bases and 6 bases, there was a span of 8 bases.

The chain has TRBV6-1 and TRBJ1-2, with D perhaps TRBD1 (6 bases). The V gene lost 2 bases and the J gene lost 3 bases, with 16 bases spanning the gap. Germline CDR1 and CDR2: MNHNS and SASEGT. This CDR3 contains 16 residues. CDR3 sequence: CASSEWGGLTHYGYTF. The DNA for the CDR3 is TGTGCCAGCAGTGAATGGGGGGGCTTAACCCACTATGGCTACACCTTC.

CDR3 nucleotide sequence: TGTGCCAGCAGCTTAATAGGGGGGGATAAAGAGACCCAGTACTTC. Translating it yields CASSLIGGDKETQYF. This chain links TRBV11-1 with TRBJ2-5, with TRBD2 as a possible D gene (7 bases). Trimming left V 2 bases short and J 3 bases short, with 13 bases between. The CDR3 has 15 amino acids. Looked up from germline, CDR1 is SGHAT and CDR2 is FQDESV (reference sequence).

The chain links TRBV5-6 to TRBJ2-5; TRBD1 matches 7 bases. The V and J ends lost 2 bases and 6 bases, in that order; junction bases with no gene match: 10. CDR3 length: 15 amino acids. Germline lookup yields CDR1 SGHDT and CDR2 YYEEEE. CDR3 residues: CASSFGRGRGKTQYF. The CDR3 DNA sequence: TGTGCCAGCAGCTTTGGTAGGGGGCGCGGAAAGACCCAGTACTTC.

This chain links TRBV13 with TRBJ1-6, with no clear D. V gave up 1 base and J gave up 6 bases, with 7 bases separating them. Looked up from germline, CDR1 is PRHDT and CDR2 is FYEKMQ (reference sequence). This CDR3 has 14 amino acids. The CDR3 nucleotides read TGTGCCAGCAGCTTAGCGTCGGGTAATTCACCCCTCCACTTT. Translating gives CASSLASGNSPLHF.

The chain couples TRBV29-1 to TRBJ2-1; 7 nucleotides match TRBD2. The V gene's germline CDR1 is SQVTM and CDR2 ANQGSEA. The CDR3 has 13 amino acids. The V and J ends lost 4 bases and 7 bases, in that order; junction bases with no gene match: 7. This CDR3 reads CSVGFGRGNEQFF. The CDR3 DNA sequence: TGCAGCGTTGGGTTTGGGCGGGGGAATGAGCAGTTCTTC.

The genes are TRBV7-3 and TRBJ2-2, with D hard to call. CDR1 and CDR2 from the germline V gene are SGHTA and FQGTGA. The CDR3 spans 14 residues. Trimming took 2 bases from V and 6 from J, leaving 10 bases between them. The CDR3 region is CASSLWANAGELFF. The CDR3 nucleotides read TGTGCCAGCAGCTTATGGGCTAATGCCGGGGAGCTGTTTTTT.

The chain carries TRBV4-1 and TRBJ2-1; 7 bases line up with TRBD2. CDR1 is MGHRA, CDR2 YSYEKL, per germline. The CDR3 is made up of 15 amino acids. V lost 4 bases and J lost 5; bases outside the gene matches: 8. CDR3 in amino acids: CASSPERDLNNEQFF. The CDR3 nucleotides read TGCGCCAGCAGCCCCGAGCGGGACCTTAACAATGAGCAGTTCTTC.

The V call is TRBV20-1, the J call TRBJ2-2; D call uncertain. The germline V gene has CDR1 DFQATT and CDR2 SNEGSKA (reference sequence). The CDR3 loop spans 9 amino acids. The V end lost 6 bases, the J end lost 7 bases, and 3 bases lay between the germline ends. CDR3 DNA: TGCAGTGCACACGGGGAGCTGTTTTTT. This codes for CSAHGELFF.

V usage is TRBV6-5 and J usage is TRBJ1-2; maybe TRBD1 (6 bases). V lost 2 bases to trimming and J lost 5 bases, with 12 bases between them. The germline V gene encodes CDR1 MNHEY and CDR2 SVGAGI. The CDR3 sequence is 14 residues long. The CDR3 is CASSYRGAGYGYTF. The CDR3 DNA reads TGTGCCAGCAGTTACCGGGGGGCAGGGTATGGCTACACCTTC.

The gene calls are TRBV7-6 and TRBJ2-1, with TRBD2 as a possible D gene (5 bases). V was pared by 3 bases and J by 9 bases, with 12 bases between. CDR1 is SGHVS and CDR2 is FNYEAQ in the germline V gene. The CDR3 sequence is 13 residues long. This chain's CDR3 is CASSFSRAAEQFF. Here the CDR3 DNA reads TGTGCCAGCAGCTTTAGCCGAGCGGCTGAGCAGTTCTTC.